These 4 T cell receptor beta chains came from one sample sequenced in a study of blood T cell repertoires in COVID-19. Generated by immunoSEQ multiplex PCR, the TCRdb table keeps only in-frame clones and is missing some. The sample contains over 50,000 clones, over 60% of which appear only once. The sample was peripheral blood. These receptor sequences come from a woman aged 70-85 years with COVID-19, enrolled during active disease.

This CDR3 reads CASSHGGGDQPQHF. DNA of the CDR3: TGTGCCAGCAGCCACGGGGGGGGAGATCAGCCCCAGCATTTT. The rearrangement uses TRBV28 and TRBJ1-5, with a tentative D call TRBD1 (5 bases). Trimming left V 6 bases short and J 5 bases short, with 14 bases between. The germline CDR1 and CDR2 sequences are MDHEN and SYDVKM. There are 14 residues in the CDR3.

This rearrangement joins TRBV15 to TRBJ2-1; D is ambiguous. Per the germline V gene, CDR1 is LNHNV and CDR2 is YYDKDF (reference sequence). The V gene lost 8 bases and the J gene lost 0 bases, with 8 bases spanning the gap. This CDR3 has 13 amino acids. DNA of the CDR3: TGTGCCACCGGGCGTAGCTCCTACAATGAGCAGTTCTTC. Translated: CATGRSSYNEQFF.

This rearrangement joins TRBV5-1 to TRBJ2-1; TRBD2 is a possible D gene (6 bases). CDR1 is SGHRS and CDR2 is YFSETQ in the germline V gene. V gave up 3 bases and J gave up 5 bases, with 18 bases separating them. The CDR3 spans 16 residues. The CDR3: CASSYILATPNNEQFF. The CDR3 DNA follows: TGCGCCAGCAGCTATATTCTAGCGACACCGAACAATGAGCAGTTCTTC.

Concerning this clone: The sample has other DNA sequences that encode this CDR3 too. This rearrangement joins TRBV9 to TRBJ2-7; maybe TRBD1 (5 bases). The CDR3 has 14 amino acids. The germline CDR1 and CDR2 sequences are SGDLS and YYNGEE. Trimming took off 4 bases at V and 3 bases at J, with 14 bases between the two ends. CDR3 protein: CASSPDRYSYEQYF. DNA for the CDR3: TGTGCCAGCAGCCCCGACAGATACAGCTACGAGCAGTACTTC.